A single sample gave rise to the 18 T cell receptor beta chains below, sequenced in a study of T cell responses to AZD1222 COVID-19 vaccine. Repertoires were generated with immunoSEQ multiplex PCR, while TCRdb's copy carries only in-frame clones and drops some. The table has approximately 130,000 clones, roughly 88% seen once. The sequencing here drew on peripheral blood, taken 28 days after the second AZD1222 dose. The receptors were gathered from an adult who received the AZD1222 COVID-19 vaccine.

With respect to this clone: The same CDR3 is also encoded by other DNA sequences in this sample. The V gene is TRBV5-1, the J gene TRBJ2-5; TRBD1 might be the D (6 bases). The germline CDR1 and CDR2 sequences are SGHRS and YFSETQ. With 4 bases removed from V and 4 bases from J, the gap between germline ends came to 14 bases. This CDR3 has 14 residues. The CDR3 DNA is TGCGCCAGCAGCCCACTACAGGGTGGAGAGACCCAGTACTTC. This sequence encodes CASSPLQGGETQYF. Supplemented by reference TRBV5-1 and TRBJ2-5, the full variable domain reads KAGVTQTPRYLIKTRGQQVTLSCSPISGHRSVSWYQQTPGQGLQFLFEYFSETQRNKGNFPGRFSGRQFSNSRSEMNVSTLELGDSALYLCASSPLQGGETQYFGPGTRLLVL.

This chain uses TRBV4-3 with TRBJ1-2; D call uncertain. Germline V lookup: CDR1 LGHNA, CDR2 YSLEER. V was shortened by 0 bases and J by 2 bases, with 10 bases between the two germline ends. The CDR3 is 15 residues long. The CDR3 spells CASSQDQTGNYGYTF. CDR3 nucleotides: TGCGCCAGCAGCCAAGATCAGACGGGAAACTATGGCTACACCTTC.

This clone was detected once. The chain joins TRBV7-2 to TRBJ1-6; no reliable D call. The germline V gene encodes CDR1 SGHTA and CDR2 FQGNSA. Trimming took off 5 bases at V and 6 bases at J, with 14 bases between the two ends. This CDR3 spans 15 amino acids. CDR3: CASSASGLRNSPLHF. In DNA form, the CDR3 reads TGTGCCAGCAGCGCGTCGGGGTTGCGTAATTCACCCCTCCACTTT.

This chain's CDR3 is CASSPDSATNEKLFF. The CDR3 DNA reads TGTGCCAGCTCACCTGACAGTGCAACTAATGAAAAACTGTTTTTT. The chain is built from TRBV18 and TRBJ1-4, with a possible D match to TRBD1 (5 bases). This CDR3 region has 15 residues. Trimming stripped 3 bases from V and 0 bases from J, with 8 bases between. In germline, CDR1 is KGHSH, CDR2 LQKENI.

This chain links TRBV6-5 with TRBJ1-2; D call uncertain. V shed 5 bases and J shed 6 bases, with 13 bases lying between them. This CDR3 contains 13 residues. In germline, CDR1 is MNHEY, CDR2 SVGAGI. CDR3 protein: CASSPLGRNGYTF. DNA for the CDR3: TGTGCCAGCAGTCCCCTGGGCAGGAATGGCTACACCTTC.

The V call is TRBV3-1 (or the pseudogene TRBV3-2), the J call TRBJ2-2; D may be TRBD1 (6 bases). In germline, CDR1 is LGHDT, CDR2 YNNKEL (reference sequence). Trimming took 2 bases from V and 1 from J, leaving 14 bases between them. This CDR3 is built from 17 residues. The CDR3 loop is CASSQPRDTRNTGELFF. The CDR3 nucleotides are TGTGCCAGCAGCCAACCCCGGGACACCAGGAACACCGGGGAGCTGTTTTTT.

This chain links TRBV5-5 with TRBJ2-7, with D unclear. The germline V gene has CDR1 SGHKS and CDR2 YYEKEE (reference sequence). This CDR3 contains 12 residues. The V end lost 1 base, the J end lost 3 bases, and 5 bases lay between the germline ends. The DNA of the CDR3 is TGTGCCAGCAGCTTGATTGTCTACGAGCAGTACTTC. Residues: CASSLIVYEQYF. Looking up the rest from reference TRBV5-5 and TRBJ2-7 gives the full variable domain: DAGVTQSPTHLIKTRGQQVTLRCSPISGHKSVSWYQQVLGQGPQFIFQYYEKEERGRGNFPDRFSARQFPNYSSELNVNALLLGDSALYLCASSLIVYEQYFGPGTRLTVT.

This chain links TRBV9 with TRBJ1-1; 8 bases fit TRBD1. J gave up 3 bases and V 2 bases, and 6 bases lay outside the gene matches. Germline V lookup: CDR1 SGDLS, CDR2 YYNGEE. This CDR3 has 15 residues. CDR3 residues: CASSVRQGLDTEAFF. The CDR3 DNA follows: TGTGCCAGCAGCGTCAGACAGGGGTTGGACACTGAAGCTTTCTTT. The full variable domain, rest sourced from reference TRBV9 and TRBJ1-1, is DSGVTQTPKHLITATGQRVTLRCSPRSGDLSVYWYQQSLDQGLQFLIQYYNGEERAKGNILERFSAQQFPDLHSELNLSSLELGDSALYFCASSVRQGLDTEAFFGQGTRLTVV.

A single count supports this clone. This chain links TRBV18 with TRBJ1-5, with D unresolved. This CDR3 contains 13 residues. Germline CDR1 is KGHSH and CDR2 is LQKENI. Trimming shortened V by 3 bases and J by 4 bases, and 7 bases separated the two germline ends. The CDR3 region is CASSPLRNQPQHF. The DNA for the CDR3 is TGTGCCAGCTCACCCCTTCGAAATCAGCCCCAGCATTTT.

This chain connects TRBV19 to TRBJ2-3, with D perhaps matching TRBD2 (6 bases). V dropped 5 bases and J dropped 6 bases, with 18 bases sitting between them. CDR3 length equals 15 residues. The V gene's germline CDR1 is LNHDA and CDR2 SQIVND (reference sequence). CDR3 in amino acids: CASSLGTSASDTQYF. DNA for the CDR3: TGTGCCAGTAGTTTGGGGACTTCGGCTTCGGATACGCAGTATTTT.

This chain joins TRBV29-1 and TRBJ2-7; D not certain. The CDR3 extends over 12 amino acids. Germline V CDR1 and CDR2: SQVTM, ANQGSEA. V gave up 4 bases and J gave up 4 bases, with 11 bases separating them. CDR3 residues: CSVVTDTYEQYF. The CDR3 DNA follows: TGCAGCGTTGTGACCGACACGTACGAGCAGTACTTC.

The chain combines TRBV10-1 with TRBJ1-1; no clear D. Germline-derived CDR1 and CDR2 are WNHNN and SYGVQD (reference sequence). The CDR3 runs 11 residues. V shed 6 bases and J shed 2 bases, with 4 bases lying between them. The CDR3 spells CASRGNTEAFF. The CDR3 coding sequence is TGCGCCAGCAGGGGCAACACTGAAGCTTTCTTT.

This sequence joins TRBV3-1 (or the pseudogene TRBV3-2) and TRBJ1-2, with D possibly TRBD1 on 6 matching bases. The V gene lost 2 bases and the J gene lost 4 bases, with 11 bases spanning the gap. The V gene's germline CDR1 is LGHDT and CDR2 YNNKEL (reference sequence). The CDR3 is made up of 14 amino acids. CDR3 nucleotide sequence: TGTGCCAGCAGCCAAACCGGGACAACCTATGGCTACACCTTC. Amino acids: CASSQTGTTYGYTF.

The chain joins TRBV7-9 to TRBJ1-6, with D possibly TRBD1 on 5 matching bases. Germline loops: CDR1 SEHNR, CDR2 FQNEAQ (reference sequence). V lost 2 bases, J lost 4 bases, and 18 bases lay in between. This CDR3 has 18 amino acids. In DNA form, the CDR3 reads TGTGCCAGCAGCTTAAACCCCCGGGGCCTGGGGTATAATTCACCCCTCCACTTT. Its translation: CASSLNPRGLGYNSPLHF.

The chain combines TRBV18 with TRBJ1-5, with D unclear. V dropped 3 bases and J dropped 2 bases, with 8 bases sitting between them. Germline V gene lookup returns CDR1 KGHSH and CDR2 LQKENI. This CDR3 has 14 residues. Here the CDR3 reads CASSPQDRNQPQHF. CDR3 coding DNA: TGTGCCAGCTCACCCCAGGACCGCAATCAGCCCCAGCATTTT.

The V gene is TRBV6-5, the J gene TRBJ2-7; 11 nucleotides match TRBD1. CDR1 is MNHEY, CDR2 SVGAGI, per germline. The CDR3 extends over 15 amino acids. Trimming removed 6 bases from V and 2 bases from J; junction bases left unmatched: 6. The CDR3 sequence: CASSLGGQGAYEQYF. CDR3 nucleotides: TGTGCCAGCAGCCTGGGGGGACAGGGGGCCTACGAGCAGTACTTC.

The J gene is TRBJ1-2, the V gene TRBV18, with D tentatively TRBD1 (6 bases). The V end was cut by 4 bases, the J end by 8 bases, with 11 bases between. This CDR3 has 12 amino acids. Germline V gene lookup returns CDR1 KGHSH and CDR2 LQKENI. CDR3 residues: CASSHRVRGYTF. The CDR3 DNA follows: TGTGCCAGCTCACACAGGGTTCGGGGCTACACCTTC.

The V call is TRBV10-3, the J call TRBJ1-5, with D possibly TRBD1 on 6 matching bases. This CDR3 contains 15 residues. Looked up from germline, CDR1 is ENHRY and CDR2 is SYGVKD. Deletions cut 2 bases from V and 2 bases from J, with 10 bases between. CDR3 sequence: CAISEGTRGNQPQHF. CDR3 coding DNA: TGTGCCATCAGTGAGGGGACACGGGGCAATCAGCCCCAGCATTTT.